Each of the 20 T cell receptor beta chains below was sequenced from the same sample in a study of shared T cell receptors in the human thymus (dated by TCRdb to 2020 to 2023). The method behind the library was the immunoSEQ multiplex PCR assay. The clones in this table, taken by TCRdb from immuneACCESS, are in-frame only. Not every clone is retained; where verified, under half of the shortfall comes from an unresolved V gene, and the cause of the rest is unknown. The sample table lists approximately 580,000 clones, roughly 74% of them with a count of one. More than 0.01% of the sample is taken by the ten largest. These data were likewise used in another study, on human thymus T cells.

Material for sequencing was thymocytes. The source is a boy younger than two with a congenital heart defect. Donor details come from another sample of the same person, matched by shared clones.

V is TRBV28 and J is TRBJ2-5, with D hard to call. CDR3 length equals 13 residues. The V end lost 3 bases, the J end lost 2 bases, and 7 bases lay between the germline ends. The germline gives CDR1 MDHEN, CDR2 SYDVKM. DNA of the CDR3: TGTGCCAGCAGTTTGTTACTTCAAGAGACCCAGTACTTC. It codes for CASSLLLQETQYF.

The CDR3 loop is CASSPIDRGSNQPQHF. Written as DNA, the CDR3 is TGTGCCAGCAGTCCGATTGACAGGGGCAGCAATCAGCCCCAGCATTTT. The rearrangement joins TRBV7-8 to TRBJ1-5, with 8 positions matching TRBD1. V dropped 6 bases and J dropped 1; count of bases not matched to a gene: 8. The CDR3 covers 16 residues. The germline gives CDR1 SGHVS, CDR2 FQNEAQ.

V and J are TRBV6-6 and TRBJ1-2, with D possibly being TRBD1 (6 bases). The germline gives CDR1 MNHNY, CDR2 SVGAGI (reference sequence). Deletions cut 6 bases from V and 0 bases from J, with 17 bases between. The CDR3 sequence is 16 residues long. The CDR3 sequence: CASSHFWDTTNYGYTF. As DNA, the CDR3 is TGTGCCAGCAGCCACTTCTGGGACACTACTAACTATGGCTACACCTTC.

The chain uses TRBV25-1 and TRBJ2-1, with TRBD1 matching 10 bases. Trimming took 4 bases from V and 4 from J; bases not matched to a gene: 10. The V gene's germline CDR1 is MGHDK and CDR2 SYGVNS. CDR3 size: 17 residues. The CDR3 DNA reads TGTGCCAGCAGTGGTCTTTGGACAGGGGGAAATTACAATGAGCAGTTCTTC. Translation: CASSGLWTGGNYNEQFF.

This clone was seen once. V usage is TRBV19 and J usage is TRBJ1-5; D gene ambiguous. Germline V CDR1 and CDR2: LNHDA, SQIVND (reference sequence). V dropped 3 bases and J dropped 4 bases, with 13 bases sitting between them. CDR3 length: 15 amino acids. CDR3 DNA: TGTGCCAGTAGTATTTTGACTGACCGTAATCAGCCCCAGCATTTT. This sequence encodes CASSILTDRNQPQHF.

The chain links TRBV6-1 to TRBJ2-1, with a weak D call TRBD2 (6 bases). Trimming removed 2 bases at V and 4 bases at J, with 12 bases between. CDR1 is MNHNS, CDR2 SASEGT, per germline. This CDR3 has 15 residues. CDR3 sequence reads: CASSESPSGYNEQFF. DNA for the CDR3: TGTGCCAGCAGTGAATCCCCGAGCGGGTACAATGAGCAGTTCTTC.

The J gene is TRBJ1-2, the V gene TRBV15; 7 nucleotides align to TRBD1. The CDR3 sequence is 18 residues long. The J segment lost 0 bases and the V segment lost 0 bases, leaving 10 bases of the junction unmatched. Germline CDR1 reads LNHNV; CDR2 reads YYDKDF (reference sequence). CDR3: CATSRDKGQGTANYGYTF. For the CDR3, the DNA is TGTGCCACCAGCAGAGATAAGGGCCAGGGGACAGCTAACTATGGCTACACCTTC.

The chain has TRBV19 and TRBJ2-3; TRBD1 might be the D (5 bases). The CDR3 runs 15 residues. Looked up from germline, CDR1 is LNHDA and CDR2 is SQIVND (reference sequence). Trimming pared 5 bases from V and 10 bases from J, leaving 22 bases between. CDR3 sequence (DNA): TGTGCCAGTAGTCCCCTCACCAAGGGGCAGGATGCGCAGTATTTT. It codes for CASSPLTKGQDAQYF.

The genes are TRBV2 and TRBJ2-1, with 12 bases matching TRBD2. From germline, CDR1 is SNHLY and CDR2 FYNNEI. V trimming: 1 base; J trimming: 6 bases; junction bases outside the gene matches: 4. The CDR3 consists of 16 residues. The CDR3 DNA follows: TGTGCCAGCAGTGAAGGGGCTAGCGGGAGGGCCAATGAGCAGTTCTTC. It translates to CASSEGASGRANEQFF.

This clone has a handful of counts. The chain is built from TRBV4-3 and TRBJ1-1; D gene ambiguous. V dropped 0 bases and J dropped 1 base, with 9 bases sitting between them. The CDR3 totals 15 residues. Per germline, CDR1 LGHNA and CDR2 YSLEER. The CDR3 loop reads CASSQDLPKNTEAFF. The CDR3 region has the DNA TGCGCCAGCAGCCAAGATCTACCGAAGAACACTGAAGCTTTCTTT.

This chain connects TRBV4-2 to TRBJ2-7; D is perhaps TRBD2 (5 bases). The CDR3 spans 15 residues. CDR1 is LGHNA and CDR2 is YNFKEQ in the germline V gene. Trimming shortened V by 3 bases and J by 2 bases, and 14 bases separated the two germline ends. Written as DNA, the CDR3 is TGTGCCAGCAGCCATGGAAATAGCGTGGCCTACGAGCAGTACTTC. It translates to CASSHGNSVAYEQYF.

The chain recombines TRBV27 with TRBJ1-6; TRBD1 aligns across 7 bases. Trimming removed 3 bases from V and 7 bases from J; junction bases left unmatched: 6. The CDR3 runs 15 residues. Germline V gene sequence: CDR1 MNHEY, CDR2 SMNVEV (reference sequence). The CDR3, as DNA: TGTGCCAGCAGTTTCCATCGGGACAGCAATTCACCCCTCCACTTT. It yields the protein CASSFHRDSNSPLHF.

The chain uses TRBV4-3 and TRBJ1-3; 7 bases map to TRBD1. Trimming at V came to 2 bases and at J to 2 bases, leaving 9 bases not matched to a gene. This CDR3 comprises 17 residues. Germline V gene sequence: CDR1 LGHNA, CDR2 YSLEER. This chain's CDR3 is CASSQLPRDSTGNTIYF. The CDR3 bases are TGCGCCAGCAGCCAACTACCCAGGGACAGTACTGGAAACACCATATATTTT.

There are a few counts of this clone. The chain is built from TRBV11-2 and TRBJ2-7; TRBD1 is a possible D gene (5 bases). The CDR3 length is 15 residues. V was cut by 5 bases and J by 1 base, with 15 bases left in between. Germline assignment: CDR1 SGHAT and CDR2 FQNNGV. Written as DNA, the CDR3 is TGTGCCAGCAGCCCCGGTGGGGCCCAATCCTACGAGCAGTACTTC. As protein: CASSPGGAQSYEQYF.

The CDR3 DNA sequence: TGTGCCACCAGCAGGGGGGCAGAACGGGCCCACTCCTACGAGCAGTACTTC. It specifies CATSRGAERAHSYEQYF. The chain joins TRBV15 to TRBJ2-7, with D possibly matching TRBD1 (6 bases). The CDR3 length is 17 residues. V was clipped by 3 bases and J by 0 bases, with 18 bases between them. Germline loops: CDR1 LNHNV, CDR2 YYDKDF (reference sequence).

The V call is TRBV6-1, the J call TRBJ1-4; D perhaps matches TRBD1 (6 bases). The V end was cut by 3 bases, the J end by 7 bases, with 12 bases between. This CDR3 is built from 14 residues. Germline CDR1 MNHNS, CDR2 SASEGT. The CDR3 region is CASSEGAQGEKLFF. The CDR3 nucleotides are TGTGCCAGCAGTGAGGGGGCCCAGGGTGAAAAACTGTTTTTT.

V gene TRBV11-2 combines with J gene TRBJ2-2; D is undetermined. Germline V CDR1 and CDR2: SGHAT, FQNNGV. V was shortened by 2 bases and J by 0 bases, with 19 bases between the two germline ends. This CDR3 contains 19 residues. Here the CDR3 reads CASSLYYHLGATNTGELFF. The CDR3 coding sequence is TGTGCCAGCAGCTTATATTACCATCTTGGAGCGACGAACACCGGGGAGCTGTTTTTT. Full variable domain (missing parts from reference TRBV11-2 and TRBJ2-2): EAGVAQSPRYKIIEKRQSVAFWCNPISGHATLYWYQQILGQGPKLLIQFQNNGVVDDSQLPKDRFSAERLKGVDSTLKIQPAKLEDSAVYLCASSLYYHLGATNTGELFFGEGSRLTVL.

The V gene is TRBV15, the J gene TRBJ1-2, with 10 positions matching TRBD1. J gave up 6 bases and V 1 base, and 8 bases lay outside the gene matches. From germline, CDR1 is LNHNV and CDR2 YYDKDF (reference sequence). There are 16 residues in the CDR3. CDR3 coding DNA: TGTGCCACCAGCAGAGGGCGGGACAGGGGATCGGATGGCTACACCTTC. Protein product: CATSRGRDRGSDGYTF.

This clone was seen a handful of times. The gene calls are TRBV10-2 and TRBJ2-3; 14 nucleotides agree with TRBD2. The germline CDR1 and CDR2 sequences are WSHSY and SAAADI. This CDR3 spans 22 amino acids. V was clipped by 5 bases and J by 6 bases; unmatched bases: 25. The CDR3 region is CASSPPHDLSGTSGSPLDTQYF. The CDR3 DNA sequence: TGCGCCAGCAGTCCACCCCACGATTTGTCCGGGACTAGCGGGAGCCCATTGGATACGCAGTATTTT.

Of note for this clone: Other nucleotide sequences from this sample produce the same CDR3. CDR3 coding DNA: TGTGCCAGCAGCTATACAGGGGGCTACGAGCAGTACTTC. Translation gives CASSYTGGYEQYF. This rearrangement joins TRBV27 to TRBJ2-7; 8 bases line up with TRBD1. V gave up 6 bases and J gave up 3 bases; unmatched junction bases: 4. CDR1 is MNHEY and CDR2 is SMNVEV in the germline V gene (reference sequence). The CDR3 is made up of 13 amino acids.